This T cell receptor (beta chain) is drawn from a study of a mutant IDH1 vaccine in newly diagnosed glioma. For the study at large: Each patient was administered eight vaccinations, scheduled in weeks 1, 3, 5, 7, 11, 15, 19 and 23. Antecedent treatment encompassed radiotherapy, temozolomide, or their combination; the majority received both.

This clone was found once. What it binds is not known. Time point denoted: week 5, during vaccination. Doses of 300 ug of mutant IDH1 20-mer peptide were given with topical imiquimod. Profiling relied on immunoSEQ multiplex PCR, and the TCRdb table lists in-frame clones only, not all of them. The sample records 75,000 to 80,000 clones, 75% to 95% being singletons. The V gene lost 1 base and the J gene lost 3 bases, with 4 bases spanning the gap. The CDR3 has 13 amino acids. Germline V lookup: CDR1 LNHDA, CDR2 SQIVND (reference sequence). The starting material was PBMCs, obtained from a glioma patient whose treatment included an IDH1 peptide vaccine. The genes are TRBV19 and TRBJ2-1, with unresolved D. The receptor's source is a woman between 45 and 65 years old with glioma. DNA for the CDR3: TGTGCCAGTAGTATAGGGAACTACAATGAGCAGTTCTTC. Amino acid sequence: CASSIGNYNEQFF.